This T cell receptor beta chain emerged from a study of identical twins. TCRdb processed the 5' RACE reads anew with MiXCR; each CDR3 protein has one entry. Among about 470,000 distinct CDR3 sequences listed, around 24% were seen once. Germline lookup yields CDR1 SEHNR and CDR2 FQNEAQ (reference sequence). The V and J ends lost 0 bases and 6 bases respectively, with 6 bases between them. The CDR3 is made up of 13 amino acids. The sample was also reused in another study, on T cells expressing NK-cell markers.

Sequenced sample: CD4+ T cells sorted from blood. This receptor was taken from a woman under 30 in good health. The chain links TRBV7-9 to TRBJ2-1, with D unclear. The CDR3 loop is CASSLAQINEQFF. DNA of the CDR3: TGTGCCAGCAGCTTAGCCCAGATCAATGAGCAGTTCTTC.